Listed here are 17 T cell receptor beta chains from one sample, sequenced in a study of T cells in Graves' hyperthyroidism and ophthalmopathy. Using RNA transcripts as the source, TCR beta CDR3 regions were amplified. TCR CDR3 regions were first amplified by RT-PCR with HTBI primers. TCRdb re-called the multiplex PCR reads through MiXCR, storing one row per CDR3 protein. Of around 660,000 distinct CDR3 sequences in the sample, just under 45% were seen once. The material sequenced was peripheral blood or thyroid tissue (not recorded which). All receptors derive from an adult man with Graves' disease, either hyperthyroidism or ophthalmopathy (not recorded which).

This clonotype was seen just once. The chain uses TRBV29-1 and TRBJ1-1; TRBD1 is a possible D gene (6 bases). The CDR3 contains 14 residues. V was pared by 8 bases and J by 2 bases, with 18 bases between. The germline CDR1 and CDR2 sequences are SQVTM and ANQGSEA. The CDR3: CSSQDGQRNTEAFF. The CDR3 DNA reads TGCAGCAGCCAAGACGGACAGAGAAACACTGAAGCTTTCTTT.

This clonotype came up a few times. The genes are TRBV12-3 or TRBV12-4 and TRBJ1-5; D might be TRBD1 (5 bases). CDR3 length: 15 residues. Trimming took off 3 bases at V and 2 bases at J, with 11 bases between the two ends. CDR3 in DNA: TGTGCCAGCAGTTTGGGGGTGAGTCGCAATCAGCCCCAGCATTTT. The encoded protein is CASSLGVSRNQPQHF.

There are a few counts of this clonotype. The V gene is TRBV19, the J gene TRBJ2-7; 8 bases match TRBD1. The CDR3 is 16 amino acids. With 6 bases clipped from V and 5 bases from J, the junction kept 15 bases outside the gene matches. Germline V gene data show CDR1 as LNHDA and CDR2 as SQIVND (reference sequence). The CDR3: CASSLDRQGATDEQYF. As DNA, the CDR3 is TGTGCCAGTAGCCTAGACCGGCAGGGGGCAACGGACGAGCAGTACTTC. Drawing the rest from reference TRBV19 and TRBJ2-7, the complete variable domain is DGGITQSPKYLFRKEGQNVTLSCEQNLNHDAMYWYRQDPGQGLRLIYYSQIVNDFQKGDIAEGYSVSREKKESFPLTVTSAQKNPTAFYLCASSLDRQGATDEQYFGPGTRLTVT.

The V and J genes are TRBV25-1 and TRBJ1-1; D unresolved. CDR1 and CDR2 from the germline V gene are MGHDK and SYGVNS. V lost 6 bases and J lost 4, with 18 bases in between. The length of the CDR3 is 15 residues. CDR3 loop: CASRILYGSGTEAFF. CDR3 bases: TGTGCCAGCAGAATCCTGTACGGGTCGGGCACTGAAGCTTTCTTT.

This clonotype has only a few counts. V gene TRBV7-9 combines with J gene TRBJ1-4; tentative D call: TRBD1 (6 bases). The CDR3 has 18 residues. V gave up 5 bases and J gave up 1 base, with 20 bases separating them. CDR1 SEHNR and CDR2 FQNEAQ come from the germline V gene (reference sequence). CDR3 in amino acids: CASSPRRGARLTNEKLFF. Here the CDR3 DNA reads TGTGCCAGCAGCCCCCGGCGGGGGGCGCGTCTAACTAATGAAAAACTGTTTTTT.

The chain has TRBV5-1 and TRBJ2-7, with TRBD1 matching 9 bases. Germline assignment: CDR1 SGHRS and CDR2 YFSETQ. The CDR3 consists of 16 residues. V shed 2 bases and J 4 bases; nucleotides not matched to a gene: 10. The CDR3, as DNA: TGCGCCAGCAGCTTCGACAGGGGGAGGAGCATTTACGAGCAGTACTTC. This codes for CASSFDRGRSIYEQYF.

The rearrangement joins TRBV7-8 to TRBJ2-7; D uncertain. The CDR3 is made up of 16 amino acids. Between the trimmed V and J ends, which lost 1 base and 0 bases, there was a span of 13 bases. Per the germline V gene, CDR1 is SGHVS and CDR2 is FQNEAQ. Written as DNA, the CDR3 is TGTGCCAGCAGCTTAGGTGGGATCCTCAGCTCCTACGAGCAGTACTTC. Encoded protein: CASSLGGILSSYEQYF.

This clonotype was found many times. J is TRBJ2-7 and V is TRBV12-3 or TRBV12-4, with D possibly TRBD2 on 6 matching bases. V was trimmed by 5 bases and J by 6 bases, leaving 14 bases between them. The CDR3 is made up of 13 amino acids. CDR3 region: CASSPEGGAEQYF. CDR3 nucleotide sequence: TGTGCCAGCAGTCCAGAGGGAGGTGCCGAGCAGTACTTC.

To note about this clonotype: This may arise from a read error, as a much more abundant clone is one base away. The chain links TRBV15 to TRBJ2-2, with TRBD1 matching over 10 bases. After removal of 2 bases from V and 10 bases from J, the junction contained 10 bases not matched to a gene. This CDR3 region has 16 residues. The germline gives CDR1 LNHNV, CDR2 YYDKDF (reference sequence). The CDR3 nucleotides are TGTGCCACCAGCAGACCAGCCGGGACAGGGGCCGCGGAGCTGTTTTTT. Amino acids: CATSRPAGTGAAELFF.

At least ten counts were recorded for this clonotype. The chain joins TRBV6-5 to TRBJ2-5; a possible D gene is TRBD1 (5 bases). The ends were cut back, 6 bases at V and 0 bases at J, with 20 bases in the middle. This CDR3 comprises 17 residues. The V gene's germline CDR1 is MNHEY and CDR2 SVGAGI. DNA for the CDR3: TGTGCCAGCAGACCAAGAGCAGGGATCCACTACCAAGAGACCCAGTACTTC. Protein sequence: CASRPRAGIHYQETQYF.

This clonotype was counted ten times or more. The rearrangement uses TRBV10-3 and TRBJ1-2, with TRBD1 as a possible D gene (5 bases). V was cut by 4 bases and J by 6 bases, with 12 bases left in between. The germline V gene encodes CDR1 ENHRY and CDR2 SYGVKD. The CDR3 is 13 amino acids. The DNA for the CDR3 is TGTGCCATCAGTGGGGTCGAAGGGGATGGCTACACCTTC. Translation gives CAISGVEGDGYTF.

The genes are TRBV12-3 or TRBV12-4 and TRBJ1-1; 7 nucleotides match TRBD1. Trimming cost V 6 bases and J 6 bases; bases outside gene matches: 10. The CDR3 consists of 14 residues. The CDR3 loop reads CASRDRLGGAEAFF. Here the CDR3 DNA reads TGTGCCAGCAGGGACAGGTTAGGCGGGGCTGAAGCTTTCTTT.

This rearrangement joins TRBV7-9 to TRBJ1-5, with 7 bases aligning to TRBD1. Per the germline V gene, CDR1 is SEHNR and CDR2 is FQNEAQ (reference sequence). The V and J ends lost 5 bases and 0 bases, in that order; junction bases with no gene match: 13. This CDR3 spans 18 amino acids. CDR3 sequence: CASSINPGTETSNQPQHF. The CDR3 coding sequence is TGTGCCAGCAGCATCAATCCCGGGACAGAGACTAGCAATCAGCCCCAGCATTTT.

Of note for this clonotype: It may be a read error: a sequence one base away is much more abundant. This chain links TRBV2 with TRBJ1-5; D might be TRBD1 (5 bases). The CDR3 runs 17 residues. Germline V CDR1 and CDR2: SNHLY, FYNNEI. Trimming left V 4 bases short and J 8 bases short, with 24 bases between. In DNA, the CDR3 is TGTGCCAGCAGTGCTATCCGAGACAGCGTGGGTCGAAAGCCCCAGCATTTT. It translates to CASSAIRDSVGRKPQHF.

The chain couples TRBV12-3 or TRBV12-4 to TRBJ1-1; 8 positions agree with TRBD1. This CDR3 region has 12 residues. With V trimmed by 5 bases and J by 11 bases, 7 bases remained unmatched. Here the CDR3 reads CASSASRGRAFF. The CDR3 nucleotides are TGTGCCAGCAGTGCGAGCAGGGGGCGGGCTTTCTTT.

In this sample, this clonotype turned up many times. The chain couples TRBV14 to TRBJ1-6; tentatively, D is TRBD1 (6 bases). CDR1 SGHDN and CDR2 FVKESK come from the germline V gene. This CDR3 contains 17 residues. Trimming removed 0 bases from V and 7 bases from J, with 16 bases in between. CDR3 bases: TGTGCCAGCAGCCAAGAACGGTCGGGGGCTCGAAATTCACCCCTCCACTTT. It specifies CASSQERSGARNSPLHF.

The rearrangement links TRBV9 to TRBJ2-7, with a tentative D call TRBD2 (6 bases). Trimming cost V 4 bases and J 2 bases, with 13 bases left between them. The CDR3 length is 14 residues. The germline gives CDR1 SGDLS, CDR2 YYNGEE. The CDR3 region is CASSSYRGTYEQYF. The CDR3 coding sequence is TGTGCCAGCAGCTCCTATCGGGGGACCTACGAGCAGTACTTC.